What follows describes a single T cell receptor beta chain. Its antigen is undetermined. The data are from a study of post-analysis software for immune sequencing data. Points from the study as a whole: Multiple sclerosis patients showed significantly lower normalized Chao1 diversity than controls did. Among roughly 5 TRBV segments more frequent in patients than controls were TRBV5-6, TRBV5-1 and TRBV20-1.

Unique molecular identifiers had been added to the TCR beta cDNA libraries. Input amounts of about 0.85 to 11 million T cells were used. These gave around 500,000 cDNA molecules, so each molecule approximated one T cell. TCRdb recomputed calls from the PCR reads with MiXCR, one row per CDR3 protein. The sample includes 550,000 to 700,000 distinct CDR3 sequences, 40% to 50% of them seen just once. This CDR3 has 13 amino acids. CDR1 and CDR2 from the germline V gene are MNHNY and SVGAGI (reference sequence). V was trimmed by 7 bases and J by 5 bases, leaving 14 bases between them. The V call is TRBV6-6, the J call TRBJ2-5; D is perhaps TRBD2 (6 bases). The sequenced material came from blood. This receptor was obtained from a girl under 18 with multiple sclerosis. CDR3 coding DNA: TGTGCCAGCACAGTAGCGGTCCGGGAGACCCAGTACTTC. Amino acid sequence: CASTVAVRETQYF.